A single sample gave rise to the 13 T cell receptor beta chains below, sequenced in a study of Ad26.COV2.S vaccination and SARS-CoV-2 variants. As to treatment: about 20 received Ad26.COV2.S at low or high dose, single or two shots; about 5 received placebo; per-sample allocation not given. Day 63 after the first vaccine or placebo injection was the time point for sampling. Method: immunoSEQ multiplex PCR; TCRdb's copy keeps in-frame clones and lacks some. The repertoire consists of roughly 680,000 clones, with roughly 90% occurring once and the leading ten covering about 1.5%. Material: peripheral blood, obtained in a trial of Ad26.COV2.S vaccine versus placebo. These receptors all stem from a person aged 18-60 years who received the Ad26.COV2.S COVID-19 vaccine or a placebo.

Concerning this clone: This same CDR3 is encoded by further DNA sequences in the sample. CDR3 sequence (DNA): TGTGCCTGGACTAGTGGGAATCAGCCCCAGCATTTT. It codes for CAWTSGNQPQHF. The rearrangement joins TRBV30 to TRBJ1-5, with unresolved D. Trimming removed 4 bases from V and 4 bases from J, with 8 bases in between. The germline gives CDR1 GTSNPN, CDR2 SVGIG (reference sequence). The CDR3 is 12 residues long.

To note about this clone: This sample includes further DNA sequences coding for the same CDR3. The chain couples TRBV19 to TRBJ1-5; 7 bases are a match to TRBD1. Losses at the gene ends were 0 bases for V and 7 bases for J; bases not matched to a gene: 6. This CDR3 contains 15 residues. From germline, CDR1 is LNHDA and CDR2 SQIVND (reference sequence). Here the CDR3 DNA reads TGTGCCAGTAGTATAGAGGGCCAGGGGGGCCAGCCCCAGCATTTT. Its translation is CASSIEGQGGQPQHF.

This clone has a handful of counts. V and J are TRBV5-5 and TRBJ1-5, with D perhaps TRBD1 (5 bases). CDR1 SGHKS and CDR2 YYEKEE come from the germline V gene (reference sequence). V was pared by 4 bases and J by 7 bases, with 15 bases between. The CDR3 sequence is 14 residues long. The CDR3 DNA reads as TGTGCCAGCAGCACATGGGACCCGCCCCAGCCCCAGCATTTT. This translates into CASSTWDPPQPQHF.

This clone was found a few times. This chain uses TRBV11-3 with TRBJ2-2; D is uncertain. The CDR3 has 13 amino acids. Per the germline V gene, CDR1 is SGHNT and CDR2 is YENEEA. Trimming removed 5 bases at V and 4 bases at J, with 8 bases between. The CDR3 DNA sequence: TGTGCCAGCAGCCAGGAATTCACCGGGGAGCTGTTTTTT. Residues: CASSQEFTGELFF.

This chain connects TRBV12-3 or TRBV12-4 to TRBJ2-5; no clear D gene. Trimming removed 8 bases at V and 7 bases at J, with 11 bases between. The CDR3 spans 11 residues. CDR3 in DNA: TGTGCCAGCCTCAGAGGTTGGACCCAGTACTTC. Translated: CASLRGWTQYF.

This chain joins TRBV11-2 and TRBJ2-4; D may be TRBD2 (5 bases). The CDR3 consists of 16 residues. Germline V gene sequence: CDR1 SGHAT, CDR2 FQNNGV. Trimming left V 0 bases short and J 1 base short, with 10 bases between. CDR3 region: CASSLDGRGAKNIQYF. DNA for the CDR3: TGTGCCAGCAGCTTAGATGGGAGAGGCGCCAAAAACATTCAGTACTTC. Based on the CDR3 plus reference TRBV11-2 and TRBJ2-4, the full variable domain is EAGVAQSPRYKIIEKRQSVAFWCNPISGHATLYWYQQILGQGPKLLIQFQNNGVVDDSQLPKDRFSAERLKGVDSTLKIQPAKLEDSAVYLCASSLDGRGAKNIQYFGAGTRLSVL.

This sequence joins TRBV15 and TRBJ2-1, with unresolved D. V lost 0 bases, J lost 5 bases, and 11 bases lay in between. The CDR3 covers 15 residues. Germline V lookup: CDR1 LNHNV, CDR2 YYDKDF (reference sequence). CDR3 region: CATSRDRKQNNEQFF. CDR3 DNA sequence: TGTGCCACCAGCAGAGATCGAAAACAAAACAATGAGCAGTTCTTC.

The chain carries TRBV6-2 or TRBV6-3 and TRBJ1-1; 7 nucleotides agree with TRBD1. The V gene end was trimmed by 7 bases and the J gene end by 3 bases; junction bases not matched to a gene: 14. Germline CDR1 reads MNHEY; CDR2 reads SVGEGT. This CDR3 is 16 amino acids long. The CDR3, as DNA: TGTGCCAGCAACCCGACAGGGTTCGGAGGGTACACTGAAGCTTTCTTT. It is translated as CASNPTGFGGYTEAFF.

The CDR3, as DNA: TGCGCCAGCAGCTTGGGGGGGTCCCTATCCTACGAGCAGTACTTC. It codes for CASSLGGSLSYEQYF. J is TRBJ2-7 and V is TRBV5-1; D is possibly TRBD1 or TRBD2 (5 bases each). The CDR3 consists of 15 residues. V was shortened by 0 bases and J by 1 base, with 11 bases between the two germline ends. The germline gives CDR1 SGHRS, CDR2 YFSETQ.

The chain joins TRBV4-3 to TRBJ2-1; D is possibly TRBD2 (5 bases). V was pared by 4 bases and J by 6 bases, with 10 bases between. The germline CDR1 and CDR2 sequences are LGHNA and YSLEER. The CDR3 runs 13 residues. The CDR3 region has the DNA TGCGCCAGCAGCCCGGGGTGGGGCAATGAGCAGTTCTTC. Its protein product is CASSPGWGNEQFF.

This clone was seen once. This sequence joins TRBV6-6 and TRBJ2-6; tentatively, D is TRBD1 (5 bases). V was cut by 5 bases and J by 4 bases, with 12 bases left in between. Per the germline V gene, CDR1 is MNHNY and CDR2 is SVGAGI (reference sequence). The CDR3 is 15 residues long. CDR3 in amino acids: CASSDQGAGANVLTF. CDR3 in DNA: TGTGCCAGCAGTGACCAGGGTGCCGGGGCCAACGTCCTGACTTTC.

Comments on this clone: Other DNA sequences within the sample encode an identical CDR3. The chain has TRBV7-9 and TRBJ2-5, with D possibly TRBD2 on 5 matching bases. The CDR3 is 15 residues long. CDR1 SEHNR and CDR2 FQNEAQ come from the germline V gene (reference sequence). V was pared by 1 base and J by 2 bases, with 11 bases between. In DNA, the CDR3 is TGTGCCAGCAGCTTAGAGCGGACGGCTCAAGAGACCCAGTACTTC. Protein sequence: CASSLERTAQETQYF.

This chain joins TRBV24-1 and TRBJ1-1; 7 bases match TRBD1. J gave up 7 bases and V 3 bases, and 7 bases lay outside the gene matches. The CDR3 runs 14 residues. The germline gives CDR1 KGHDR, CDR2 SFDVKD. The DNA for the CDR3 is TGTGCCACCAGTGATCCAGACAGGGTCGGTGAAGCTTTCTTT. Amino acid sequence: CATSDPDRVGEAFF.